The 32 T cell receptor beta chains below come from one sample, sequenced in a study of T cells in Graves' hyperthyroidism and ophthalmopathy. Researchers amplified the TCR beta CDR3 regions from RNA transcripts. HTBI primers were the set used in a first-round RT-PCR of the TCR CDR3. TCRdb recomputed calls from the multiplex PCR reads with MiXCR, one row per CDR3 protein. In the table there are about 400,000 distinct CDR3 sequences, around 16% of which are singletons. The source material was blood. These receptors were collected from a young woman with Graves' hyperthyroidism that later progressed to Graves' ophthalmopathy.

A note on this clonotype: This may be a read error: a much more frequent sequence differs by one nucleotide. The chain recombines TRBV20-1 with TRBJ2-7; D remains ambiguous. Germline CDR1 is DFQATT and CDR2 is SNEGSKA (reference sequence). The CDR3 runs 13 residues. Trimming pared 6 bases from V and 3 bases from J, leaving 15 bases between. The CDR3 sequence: CSANSRNLYEQYF. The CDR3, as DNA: TGCAGTGCCAATAGCAGGAATCTCTACGAGCAGTACTTC.

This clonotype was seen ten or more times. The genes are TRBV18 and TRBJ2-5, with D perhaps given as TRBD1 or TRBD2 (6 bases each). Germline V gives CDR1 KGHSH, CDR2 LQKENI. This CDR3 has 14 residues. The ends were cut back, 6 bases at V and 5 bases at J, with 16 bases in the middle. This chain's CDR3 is CASSVPGARETQYF. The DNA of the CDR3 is TGTGCCAGCTCGGTTCCGGGGGCGAGGGAGACCCAGTACTTC.

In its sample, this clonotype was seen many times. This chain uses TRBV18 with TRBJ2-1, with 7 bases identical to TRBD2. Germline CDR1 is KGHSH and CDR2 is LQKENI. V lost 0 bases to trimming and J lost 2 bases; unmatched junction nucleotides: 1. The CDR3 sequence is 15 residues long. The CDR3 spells CASSPPSGAYNEQFF. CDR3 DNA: TGTGCCAGCTCACCACCGAGCGGGGCCTACAATGAGCAGTTCTTC.

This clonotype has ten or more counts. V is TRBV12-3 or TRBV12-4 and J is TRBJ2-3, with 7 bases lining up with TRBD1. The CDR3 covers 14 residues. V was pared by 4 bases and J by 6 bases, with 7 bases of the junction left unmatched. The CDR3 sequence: CASSSPTGSDTQYF. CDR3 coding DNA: TGTGCCAGCAGTTCACCGACAGGGTCCGATACGCAGTATTTT.

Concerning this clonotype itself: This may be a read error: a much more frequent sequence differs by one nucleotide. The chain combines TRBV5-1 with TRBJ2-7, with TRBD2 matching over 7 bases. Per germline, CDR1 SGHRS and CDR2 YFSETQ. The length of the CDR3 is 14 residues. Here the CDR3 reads CANSLTGTIYEQYF. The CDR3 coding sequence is TGCGCCAACAGCTTAACCGGGACTATCTACGAGCAGTACTTC. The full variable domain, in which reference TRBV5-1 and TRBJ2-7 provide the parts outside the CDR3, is KAGVTQTPRYLIKTRGQQVTLSCSPISGHRSVSWYQQTPGQGLQFLFEYFSETQRNKGNFPGRFSGRQFSNSRSEMNVSTLELGDSALYLCANSLTGTIYEQYFGPGTRLTVT.

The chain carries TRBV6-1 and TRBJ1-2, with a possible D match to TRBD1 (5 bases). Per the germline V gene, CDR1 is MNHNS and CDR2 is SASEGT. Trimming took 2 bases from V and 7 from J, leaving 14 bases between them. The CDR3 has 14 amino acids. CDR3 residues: CASSESPAGSGYTF. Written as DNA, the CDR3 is TGTGCCAGCAGTGAAAGCCCGGCAGGGTCTGGCTACACCTTC.

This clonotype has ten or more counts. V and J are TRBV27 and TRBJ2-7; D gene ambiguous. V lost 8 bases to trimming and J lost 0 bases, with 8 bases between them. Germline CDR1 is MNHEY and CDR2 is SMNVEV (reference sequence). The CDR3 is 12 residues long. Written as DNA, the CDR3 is TGTGCCAGCCGAGGAGCCTCCTACGAGCAGTACTTC. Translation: CASRGASYEQYF.

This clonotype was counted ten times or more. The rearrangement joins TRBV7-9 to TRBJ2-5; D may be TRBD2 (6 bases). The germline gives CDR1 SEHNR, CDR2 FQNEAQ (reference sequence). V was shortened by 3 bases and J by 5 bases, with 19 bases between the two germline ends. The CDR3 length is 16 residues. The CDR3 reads CASSFIALGEVETQYF. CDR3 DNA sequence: TGTGCCAGCAGCTTCATCGCGCTTGGGGAGGTGGAGACCCAGTACTTC.

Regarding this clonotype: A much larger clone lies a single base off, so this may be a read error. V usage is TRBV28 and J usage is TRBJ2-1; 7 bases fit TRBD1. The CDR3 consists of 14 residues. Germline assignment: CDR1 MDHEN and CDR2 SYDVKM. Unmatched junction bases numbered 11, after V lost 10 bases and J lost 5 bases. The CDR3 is CATQEDRYDNEQFF. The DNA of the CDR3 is TGTGCCACGCAAGAGGACAGGTACGACAATGAGCAGTTCTTC.

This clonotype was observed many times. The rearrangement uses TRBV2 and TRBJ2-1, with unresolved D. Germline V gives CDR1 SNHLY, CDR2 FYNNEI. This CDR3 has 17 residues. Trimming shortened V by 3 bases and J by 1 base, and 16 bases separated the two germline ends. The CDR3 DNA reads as TGTGCCAGCAGTGATTTGGCATTAAAGGGATCCTACAATGAGCAGTTCTTC. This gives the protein CASSDLALKGSYNEQFF.

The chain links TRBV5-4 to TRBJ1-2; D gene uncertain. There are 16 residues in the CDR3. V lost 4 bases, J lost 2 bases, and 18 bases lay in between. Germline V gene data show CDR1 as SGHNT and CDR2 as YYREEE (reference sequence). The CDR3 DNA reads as TGTGCCAGCAGCCCTCCCGGCCCGGTCCGCAACTATGGCTACACCTTC. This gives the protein CASSPPGPVRNYGYTF.

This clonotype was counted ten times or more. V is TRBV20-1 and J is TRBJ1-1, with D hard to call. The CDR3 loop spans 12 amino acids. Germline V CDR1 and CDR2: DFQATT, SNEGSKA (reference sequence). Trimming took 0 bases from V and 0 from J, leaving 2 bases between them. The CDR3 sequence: CSAREVNTEAFF. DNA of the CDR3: TGCAGTGCTAGAGAGGTGAACACTGAAGCTTTCTTT.

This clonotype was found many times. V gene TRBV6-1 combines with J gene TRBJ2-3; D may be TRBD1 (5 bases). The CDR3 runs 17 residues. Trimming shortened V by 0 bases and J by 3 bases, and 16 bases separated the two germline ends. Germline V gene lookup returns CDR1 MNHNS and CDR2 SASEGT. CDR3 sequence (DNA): TGTGCCAGCAGTGAAGCAGAGTGGCCAGGGTTTACAGATACGCAGTATTTT. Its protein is CASSEAEWPGFTDTQYF.

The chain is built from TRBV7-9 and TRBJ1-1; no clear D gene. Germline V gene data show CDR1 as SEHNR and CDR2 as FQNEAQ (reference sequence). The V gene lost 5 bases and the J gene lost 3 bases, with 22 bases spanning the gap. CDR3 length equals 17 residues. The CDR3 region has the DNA TGTGCCAGCAGCCCAACCAGGAGGGCATCGGGGTACACTGAAGCTTTCTTT. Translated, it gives CASSPTRRASGYTEAFF.

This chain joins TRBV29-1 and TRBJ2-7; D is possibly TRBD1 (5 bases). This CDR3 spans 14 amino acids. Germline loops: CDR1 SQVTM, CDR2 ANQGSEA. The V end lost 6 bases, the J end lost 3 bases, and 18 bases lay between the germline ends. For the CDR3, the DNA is TGCAGCGTACTGGACACTCACAAGGACTACGAGCAGTACTTC. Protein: CSVLDTHKDYEQYF.

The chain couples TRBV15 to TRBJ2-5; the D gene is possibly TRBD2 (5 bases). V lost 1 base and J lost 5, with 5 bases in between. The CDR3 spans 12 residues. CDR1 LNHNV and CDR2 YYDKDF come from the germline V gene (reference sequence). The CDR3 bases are TGTGCCACCAGCAGAGCGGGGGAGACCCAGTACTTC. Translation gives CATSRAGETQYF. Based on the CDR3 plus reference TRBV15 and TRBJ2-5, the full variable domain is DAMVIQNPRYQVTQFGKPVTLSCSQTLNHNVMYWYQQKSSQAPKLLFHYYDKDFNNEADTPDNFQSRRPNTSFCFLDIRSPGLGDTAMYLCATSRAGETQYFGPGTRLLVL.

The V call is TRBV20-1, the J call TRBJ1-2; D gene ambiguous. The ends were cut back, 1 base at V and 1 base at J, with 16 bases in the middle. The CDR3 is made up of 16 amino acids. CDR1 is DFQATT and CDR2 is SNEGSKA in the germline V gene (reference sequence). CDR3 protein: CSARVGGSGSNYGYTF. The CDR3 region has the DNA TGCAGTGCTAGAGTTGGAGGGTCGGGCAGTAACTATGGCTACACCTTC.

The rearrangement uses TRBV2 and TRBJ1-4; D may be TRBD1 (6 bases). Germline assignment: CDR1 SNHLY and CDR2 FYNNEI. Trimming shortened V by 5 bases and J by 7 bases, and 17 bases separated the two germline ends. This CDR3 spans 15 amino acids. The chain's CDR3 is CASSKGGARAEKLFF. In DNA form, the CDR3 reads TGTGCCAGCAGTAAGGGGGGGGCGCGAGCTGAAAAACTGTTTTTT. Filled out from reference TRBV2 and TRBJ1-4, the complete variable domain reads EPEVTQTPSHQVTQMGQEVILRCVPISNHLYFYWYRQILGQKVEFLVSFYNNEISEKSEIFDDQFSVERPDGSNFTLKIRSTKLEDSAMYFCASSKGGARAEKLFFGSGTQLSVL.

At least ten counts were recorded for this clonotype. In nucleotides, the CDR3 is TGTGCCAGCAGCTTAGTCGGGGGACAGAACAATGAGCAGTTCTTC. It is translated as CASSLVGGQNNEQFF. The chain combines TRBV7-2 with TRBJ2-1; perhaps TRBD1 as D (7 bases). The CDR3 loop spans 15 amino acids. Germline V lookup: CDR1 SGHTA, CDR2 FQGNSA. Trimming shortened V by 1 base and J by 5 bases, and 12 bases separated the two germline ends.

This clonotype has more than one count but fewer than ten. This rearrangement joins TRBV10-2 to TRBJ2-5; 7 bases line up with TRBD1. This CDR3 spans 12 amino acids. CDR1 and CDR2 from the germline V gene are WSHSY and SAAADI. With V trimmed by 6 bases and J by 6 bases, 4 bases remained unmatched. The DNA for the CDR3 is TGCGCCAGCAGGGGACAGACACAGACCCAGTACTTC. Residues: CASRGQTQTQYF.

The CDR3 loop is CASSLPGQANEKLFF. DNA of the CDR3: TGTGCCAGCAGCTTACCGGGACAGGCCAATGAAAAACTGTTTTTT. V gene TRBV7-9 combines with J gene TRBJ1-4; 8 positions agree with TRBD1. The CDR3 consists of 15 residues. With V trimmed by 2 bases and J by 5 bases, 4 bases remained unmatched. From germline, CDR1 is SEHNR and CDR2 FQNEAQ (reference sequence).

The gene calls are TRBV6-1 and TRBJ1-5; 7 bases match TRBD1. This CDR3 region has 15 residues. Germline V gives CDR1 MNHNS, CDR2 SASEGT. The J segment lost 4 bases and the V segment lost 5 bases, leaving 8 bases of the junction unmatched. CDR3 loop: CASSPTGQLNQPQHF. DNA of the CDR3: TGTGCCAGCAGTCCCACGGGACAGCTTAATCAGCCCCAGCATTTT.

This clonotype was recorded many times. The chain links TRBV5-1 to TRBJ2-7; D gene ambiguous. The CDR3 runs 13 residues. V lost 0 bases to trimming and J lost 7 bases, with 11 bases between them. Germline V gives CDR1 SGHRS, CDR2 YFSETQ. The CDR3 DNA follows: TGCGCCAGCAGCTTGGGACCTCTCTCGGAGCAGTACTTC. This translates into CASSLGPLSEQYF.

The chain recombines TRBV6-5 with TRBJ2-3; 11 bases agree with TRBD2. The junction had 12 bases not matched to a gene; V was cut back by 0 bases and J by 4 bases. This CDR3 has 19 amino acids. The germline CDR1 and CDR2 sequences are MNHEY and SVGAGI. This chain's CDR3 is CASSYSAPPLAGGADTQYF. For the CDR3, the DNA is TGTGCCAGCAGTTACTCGGCCCCCCCCCTAGCGGGAGGCGCAGATACGCAGTATTTT.

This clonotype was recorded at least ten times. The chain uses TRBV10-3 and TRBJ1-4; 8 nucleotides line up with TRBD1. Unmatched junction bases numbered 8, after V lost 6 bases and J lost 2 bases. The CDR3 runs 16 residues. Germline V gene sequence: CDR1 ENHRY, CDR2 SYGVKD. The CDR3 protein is CAISLDRGPTNEKLFF. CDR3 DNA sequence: TGTGCCATCAGCTTAGACAGGGGCCCGACTAATGAAAAACTGTTTTTT.

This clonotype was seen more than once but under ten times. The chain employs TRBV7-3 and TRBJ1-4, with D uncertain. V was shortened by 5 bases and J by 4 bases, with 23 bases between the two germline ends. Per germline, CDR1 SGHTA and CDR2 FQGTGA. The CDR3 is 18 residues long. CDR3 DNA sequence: TGTGCCAGCAGCGAGCACCCTTGGCGTTTCGCAGTTAATGAAAAACTGTTTTTT. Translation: CASSEHPWRFAVNEKLFF.

This chain's CDR3 is CSARTSGSVTDTQYF. CDR3 sequence (DNA): TGCAGTGCTAGAACTAGCGGGAGCGTCACAGATACGCAGTATTTT. The chain links TRBV20-1 to TRBJ2-3, with 11 bases that match TRBD2. Trimming at V came to 2 bases and at J to 2 bases, leaving 3 bases not matched to a gene. The CDR3 is 15 amino acids. Per germline, CDR1 DFQATT and CDR2 SNEGSKA (reference sequence).

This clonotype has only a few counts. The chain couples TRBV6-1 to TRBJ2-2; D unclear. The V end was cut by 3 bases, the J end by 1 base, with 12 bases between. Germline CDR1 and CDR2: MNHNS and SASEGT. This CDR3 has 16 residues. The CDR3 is CASSEQEGWNTGELFF. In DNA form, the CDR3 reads TGTGCCAGCAGTGAGCAAGAAGGATGGAACACCGGGGAGCTGTTTTTT.

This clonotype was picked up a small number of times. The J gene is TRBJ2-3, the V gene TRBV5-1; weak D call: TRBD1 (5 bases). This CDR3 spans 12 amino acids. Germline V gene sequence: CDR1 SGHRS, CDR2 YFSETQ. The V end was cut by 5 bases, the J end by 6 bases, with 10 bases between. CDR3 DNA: TGCGCCAGCAGGATGGCAGGGGATACGCAGTATTTT. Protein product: CASRMAGDTQYF. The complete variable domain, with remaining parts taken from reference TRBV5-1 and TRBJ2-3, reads KAGVTQTPRYLIKTRGQQVTLSCSPISGHRSVSWYQQTPGQGLQFLFEYFSETQRNKGNFPGRFSGRQFSNSRSEMNVSTLELGDSALYLCASRMAGDTQYFGPGTRLTVL.

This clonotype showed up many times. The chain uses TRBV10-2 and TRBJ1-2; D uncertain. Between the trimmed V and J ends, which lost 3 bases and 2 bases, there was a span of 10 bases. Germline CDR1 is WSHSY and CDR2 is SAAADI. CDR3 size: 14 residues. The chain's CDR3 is CASSDSRRNYGYTF. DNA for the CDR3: TGCGCCAGCAGTGATAGCAGGAGAAACTATGGCTACACCTTC.

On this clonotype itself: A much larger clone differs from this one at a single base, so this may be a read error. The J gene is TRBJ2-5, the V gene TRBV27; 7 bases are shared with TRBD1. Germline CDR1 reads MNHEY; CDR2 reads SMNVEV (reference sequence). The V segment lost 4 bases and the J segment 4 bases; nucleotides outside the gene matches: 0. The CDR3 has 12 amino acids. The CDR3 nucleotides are TGTGCCAGCAGTTACAGGGGAGAGACCCAGTACTTC. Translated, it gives CASSYRGETQYF.

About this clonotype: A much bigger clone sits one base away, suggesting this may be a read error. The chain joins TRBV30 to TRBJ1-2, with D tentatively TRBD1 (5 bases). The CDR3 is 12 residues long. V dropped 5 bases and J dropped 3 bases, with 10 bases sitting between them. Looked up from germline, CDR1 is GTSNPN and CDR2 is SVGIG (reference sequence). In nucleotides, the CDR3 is TGTGCCTGGCGGGACCATGACTATGGCTACACCTTC. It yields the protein CAWRDHDYGYTF. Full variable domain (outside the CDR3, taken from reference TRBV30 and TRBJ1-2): SQTIHQWPATLVQPVGSPLSLECTVEGTSNPNLYWYRQAAGRGLQLLFYSVGIGQISSEVPQNLSASRPQDRQFILSSKKLLLSDSGFYLCAWRDHDYGYTFGSGTRLTVV.